Listed below are T cell receptor beta chains from one sample, sequenced in a study of T-cell reconstitution after alpha-beta-depleted transplantation in children. TCRdb independently ran MiXCR on the PCR reads; one entry per CDR3 protein. The table records fewer than 750,000 distinct CDR3 sequences, 27% of them present only once. The specimen was PBMCs, collected before TCRalphabeta/CD19-depleted stem cell transplant. The receptors shown here come from a boy under three years old with Wiskott-Aldrich syndrome, due to receive a stem cell transplant. The CDR3 runs from the conserved cysteine through the conserved F or W. The D gene is left open where the match is weak. Clone size is stated in some rows and not others, as once, few, many or a class when expanded.

d_call: -
clone_size: few
v_call: TRBV29-1
j_call: TRBJ2-1
cdr3_aa: CSVVISVWPHEQFF
cdr3_nt: TGCAGCGTTGTGATATCTGTTTGGCCCCATGAGCAGTTCTTC

d_call: -
clone_size: few
v_call: TRBV4-1
j_call: TRBJ2-4
cdr3_aa: CASSQDLSAAKNIQYF
cdr3_nt: TGCGCCAGCAGCCAAGATCTCTCAGCAGCCAAAAACATTCAGTACTTC

d_call: -
clone_size: few
v_call: TRBV10-3
j_call: TRBJ2-1
cdr3_aa: CAISAGLDEQFF
cdr3_nt: TGTGCCATCAGTGCGGGGCTCGATGAGCAGTTCTTC

d_call: TRBD1
clone_size: few
v_call: TRBV7-2
j_call: TRBJ1-1
cdr3_aa: CASSQGQQAFF
cdr3_nt: TGTGCCAGCAGCCAGGGACAGCAAGCTTTCTTT

d_call: -
clone_size: -
v_call: TRBV5-1
j_call: TRBJ2-2
cdr3_aa: CASSTSGPRTTGELFF
cdr3_nt: TGCGCCAGCAGCACCTCCGGACCCCGGACAACCGGGGAGCTGTTTTTT

d_call: -
clone_size: few
v_call: TRBV3-1
j_call: TRBJ2-7
cdr3_aa: CASSQDGSAPGYEQYF
cdr3_nt: TGTGCCAGCAGCCAAGATGGCAGTGCTCCTGGGTACGAGCAGTACTTC

d_call: -
clone_size: -
v_call: TRBV5-6
j_call: TRBJ2-7
cdr3_aa: CASSRGWTEGYEQYF
cdr3_nt: TGTGCCAGCAGCAGAGGGTGGACGGAAGGTTACGAGCAGTACTTC

d_call: -
clone_size: few
v_call: TRBV28
j_call: TRBJ2-1
cdr3_aa: CASSLWERADEQFF
cdr3_nt: TGTGCCAGCAGTTTATGGGAGCGGGCGGATGAGCAGTTCTTC

d_call: -
clone_size: few
v_call: TRBV5-1
j_call: TRBJ2-3
cdr3_aa: CASSVDPLREDTQYF
cdr3_nt: TGCGCCAGCAGCGTGGACCCTCTAAGGGAAGATACGCAGTATTTT

d_call: -
clone_size: few
v_call: TRBV21-1
j_call: TRBJ2-1
cdr3_aa: CASSKVEVGKLPSSYNEQFF
cdr3_nt: TGTGCCAGCAGCAAAGTTGAGGTCGGGAAGTTACCTAGCTCCTACAATGAGCAGTTCTTC

d_call: -
clone_size: -
v_call: TRBV5-1
j_call: TRBJ2-3
cdr3_aa: CASSLDLGFTDTQYF
cdr3_nt: TGCGCCAGCAGCTTGGATCTGGGTTTCACAGATACGCAGTATTTT

d_call: -
clone_size: few
v_call: TRBV3-1
j_call: TRBJ2-1
cdr3_aa: CASSHLAARGEQFF
cdr3_nt: TGTGCCAGCAGCCATTTAGCGGCGAGGGGTGAGCAGTTCTTC

d_call: TRBD1
clone_size: -
v_call: TRBV18
j_call: TRBJ2-1
cdr3_aa: CASSFLGQRSFF
cdr3_nt: TGTGCCAGCTCATTTTTGGGACAGAGATCGTTCTTC

d_call: TRBD2
clone_size: few
v_call: TRBV9
j_call: TRBJ2-1
cdr3_aa: CASSSTGLGANEQFF
cdr3_nt: TGTGCCAGCAGCTCCACGGGACTAGGCGCGAATGAGCAGTTCTTC

d_call: TRBD1
clone_size: -
v_call: TRBV29-1
j_call: TRBJ2-1
cdr3_aa: CSARSDRGNEQFF
cdr3_nt: TGCAGCGCCCGCTCGGACAGGGGGAATGAGCAGTTCTTC

d_call: TRBD2
clone_size: few
v_call: TRBV20-1
j_call: TRBJ2-7
cdr3_aa: CSARWGLADSSYEQYF
cdr3_nt: TGCAGTGCTAGATGGGGACTAGCGGATAGCTCCTACGAGCAGTACTTC

d_call: TRBD2
clone_size: -
v_call: TRBV20-1
j_call: TRBJ2-5
cdr3_aa: CSARDFSRGGRSGETQYF
cdr3_nt: TGCAGTGCTAGAGATTTTTCGCGGGGCGGGAGGTCCGGAGAGACCCAGTACTTC

d_call: -
clone_size: few
v_call: TRBV5-6
j_call: TRBJ1-2
cdr3_aa: CASSVEVRQINYGYTF
cdr3_nt: TGTGCCAGCAGCGTTGAGGTTCGTCAAATTAACTATGGCTACACCTTC

d_call: TRBD1
clone_size: -
v_call: TRBV6-5
j_call: TRBJ1-1
cdr3_aa: CASSYDRGPNTEAFF
cdr3_nt: TGTGCCAGCAGTTATGACAGGGGGCCCAACACTGAAGCTTTCTTT

d_call: -
clone_size: few
v_call: TRBV27
j_call: TRBJ2-3
cdr3_aa: CASKVASTDTQYF
cdr3_nt: TGTGCCAGCAAGGTAGCTAGCACAGATACGCAGTATTTT

d_call: -
clone_size: few
v_call: TRBV6-2/TRBV6-3
j_call: TRBJ2-7
cdr3_aa: CASSYATISYEQYF
cdr3_nt: TGTGCCAGCAGTTACGCCACCATATCCTACGAGCAGTACTTC

d_call: -
clone_size: few
v_call: TRBV5-1
j_call: TRBJ2-1
cdr3_aa: CASSVDSVLFNEQFF
cdr3_nt: TGCGCCAGCAGCGTGGACAGCGTCCTCTTCAATGAGCAGTTCTTC

d_call: -
clone_size: -
v_call: TRBV11-2
j_call: TRBJ2-5
cdr3_aa: CASSLERPSQETQYF
cdr3_nt: TGTGCCAGCAGCTTAGAGCGACCCAGTCAGGAGACCCAGTACTTC

d_call: -
clone_size: -
v_call: TRBV27
j_call: TRBJ1-6
cdr3_aa: CASTLFSRANSPLHF
cdr3_nt: TGTGCCAGCACCCTGTTTTCCCGGGCTAATTCACCCCTCCACTTT

d_call: TRBD1
clone_size: -
v_call: TRBV10-3
j_call: TRBJ1-2
cdr3_aa: CAIRGTGGIYGYTF
cdr3_nt: TGTGCCATCCGGGGGACAGGGGGCATCTATGGCTACACCTTC

d_call: -
clone_size: few
v_call: TRBV5-5
j_call: TRBJ1-2
cdr3_aa: CASSLEAGGYTF
cdr3_nt: TGTGCCAGCAGCTTAGAAGCAGGGGGCTACACCTTC

d_call: -
clone_size: few
v_call: TRBV29-1
j_call: TRBJ2-7
cdr3_aa: CSVRTGPYEQYF
cdr3_nt: TGCAGCGTTAGGACGGGCCCCTACGAGCAGTACTTC

d_call: -
clone_size: -
v_call: TRBV5-1
j_call: TRBJ2-5
cdr3_aa: CASSFLVGRQETQYF
cdr3_nt: TGCGCCAGCAGCTTCTTAGTCGGACGGCAAGAGACCCAGTACTTC

d_call: -
clone_size: -
v_call: TRBV6-2/TRBV6-3
j_call: TRBJ2-2
cdr3_aa: CASIPAGTPTNTGELFF
cdr3_nt: TGTGCCAGCATTCCGGCAGGGACTCCTACGAACACCGGGGAGCTGTTTTTT

d_call: TRBD2
clone_size: -
v_call: TRBV15
j_call: TRBJ2-5
cdr3_aa: CATRKRPGTSGSETQYF
cdr3_nt: TGTGCCACCAGAAAACGACCCGGGACTAGCGGGAGCGAGACCCAGTACTTC

d_call: -
clone_size: few
v_call: TRBV20-1
j_call: TRBJ2-7
cdr3_aa: CSAFPRGHLDEQYF
cdr3_nt: TGCAGTGCTTTTCCCCGGGGTCATCTAGACGAGCAGTACTTC

d_call: -
clone_size: few
v_call: TRBV20-1
j_call: TRBJ2-3
cdr3_aa: CSASSWENKDTQYF
cdr3_nt: TGCAGTGCTAGTTCGTGGGAAAATAAAGATACGCAGTATTTT

d_call: TRBD2
clone_size: -
v_call: TRBV5-1
j_call: TRBJ2-1
cdr3_aa: CASSFGSGGSSYNEQFF
cdr3_nt: TGCGCCAGCAGCTTTGGATCGGGAGGTAGCTCCTACAATGAGCAGTTCTTC

d_call: -
clone_size: -
v_call: TRBV6-1
j_call: TRBJ2-1
cdr3_aa: CASTRLVSNEQFF
cdr3_nt: TGTGCCAGCACCCGACTAGTGAGCAATGAGCAGTTCTTC

d_call: -
clone_size: once
v_call: TRBV5-1
j_call: TRBJ2-7
cdr3_aa: CASSRAGFTYEQYF
cdr3_nt: TGCGCCAGCAGTAGGGCGGGGTTTACCTACGAGCAGTACTTC

d_call: -
clone_size: -
v_call: TRBV30
j_call: TRBJ1-2
cdr3_aa: CAWSVGQGADGYTF
cdr3_nt: -

d_call: TRBD2
clone_size: -
v_call: TRBV30
j_call: TRBJ2-3
cdr3_aa: CAWSVYGGTTDTQYF
cdr3_nt: TGTGCCTGGAGTGTATACGGGGGGACGACAGATACGCAGTATTTT

d_call: -
clone_size: few
v_call: TRBV12-3/TRBV12-4
j_call: TRBJ2-7
cdr3_aa: CASSLDVNYEQYF
cdr3_nt: TGTGCCAGCAGTTTGGACGTGAACTACGAGCAGTACTTC

d_call: TRBD2
clone_size: few
v_call: TRBV4-1
j_call: TRBJ2-1
cdr3_aa: CASSVRLLAGYNEQFF
cdr3_nt: TGCGCCAGCAGCGTAAGGTTACTAGCGGGTTACAATGAGCAGTTCTTC

d_call: -
clone_size: few
v_call: TRBV29-1
j_call: TRBJ2-5
cdr3_aa: CSVEVYQETQYF
cdr3_nt: TGCAGCGTTGAGGTATACCAAGAGACCCAGTACTTC

d_call: TRBD1
clone_size: -
v_call: TRBV20-1
j_call: TRBJ1-1
cdr3_aa: CSAREGQGPGRAFF
cdr3_nt: TGCAGTGCTAGAGAGGGACAGGGGCCCGGTCGGGCTTTCTTT

d_call: -
clone_size: -
v_call: TRBV6-1
j_call: TRBJ2-5
cdr3_aa: CASSEGNSATQYF
cdr3_nt: TGTGCCAGCAGTGAGGGGAACAGTGCGACCCAGTACTTC

d_call: -
clone_size: -
v_call: TRBV6-5
j_call: TRBJ1-5
cdr3_aa: CASSYRTLGSNQPQHF
cdr3_nt: TGTGCCAGCAGTTACCGGACTCTTGGGAGCAATCAGCCCCAGCATTTT

d_call: -
clone_size: -
v_call: TRBV5-4
j_call: TRBJ2-1
cdr3_aa: CASSLAAGPSSYNEQFF
cdr3_nt: TGTGCCAGCAGCTTGGCCGCGGGTCCGAGCTCCTACAATGAGCAGTTCTTC

d_call: TRBD2
clone_size: few
v_call: TRBV5-1
j_call: TRBJ2-2
cdr3_aa: CASSLKPGDSGRMFGELFF
cdr3_nt: TGCGCCAGCAGCTTGAAACCCGGGGATAGCGGGAGAATGTTCGGGGAGCTGTTTTTT

d_call: TRBD2
clone_size: -
v_call: TRBV5-1
j_call: TRBJ2-3
cdr3_aa: CASSSGPGLAGTDTQYF
cdr3_nt: TGCGCCAGCAGTTCCGGACCGGGACTAGCGGGTACAGATACGCAGTATTTT

d_call: TRBD1
clone_size: -
v_call: TRBV12-3/TRBV12-4
j_call: TRBJ2-1
cdr3_aa: CASSLHRGIYNEQFF
cdr3_nt: TGTGCCAGCAGTCTACACAGGGGAATTTACAATGAGCAGTTCTTC

d_call: -
clone_size: -
v_call: TRBV20-1
j_call: TRBJ1-2
cdr3_aa: CSARDQGRQKSNYGYTF
cdr3_nt: TGCAGTGCTAGAGATCAGGGCAGACAGAAGTCCAACTATGGCTACACCTTC

d_call: -
clone_size: -
v_call: TRBV9
j_call: TRBJ1-6
cdr3_aa: CASSVAGDSPLHF
cdr3_nt: TGTGCCAGCAGCGTAGCCGGGGATTCACCCCTCCACTTT

d_call: -
clone_size: -
v_call: TRBV7-8
j_call: TRBJ2-5
cdr3_aa: CASSTGLNQETQYF
cdr3_nt: TGTGCCAGCAGCACAGGGTTGAACCAAGAGACCCAGTACTTC